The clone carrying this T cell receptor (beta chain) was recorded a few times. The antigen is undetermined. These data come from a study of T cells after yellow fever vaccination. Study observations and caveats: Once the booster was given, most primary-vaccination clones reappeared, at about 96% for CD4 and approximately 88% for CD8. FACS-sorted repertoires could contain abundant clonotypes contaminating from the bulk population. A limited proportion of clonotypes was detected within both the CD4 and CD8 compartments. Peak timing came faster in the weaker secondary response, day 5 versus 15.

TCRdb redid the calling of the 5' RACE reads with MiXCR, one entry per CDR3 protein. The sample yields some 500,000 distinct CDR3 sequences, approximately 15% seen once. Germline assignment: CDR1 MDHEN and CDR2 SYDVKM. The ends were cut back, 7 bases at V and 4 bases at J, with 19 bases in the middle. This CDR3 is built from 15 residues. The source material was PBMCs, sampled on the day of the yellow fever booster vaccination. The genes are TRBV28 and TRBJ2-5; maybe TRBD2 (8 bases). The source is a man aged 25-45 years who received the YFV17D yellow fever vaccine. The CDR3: CASKRRGAGGETQYF. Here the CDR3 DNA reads TGTGCCAGCAAAAGGCGGGGGGCAGGGGGAGAGACCCAGTACTTC.